This TCR beta chain was documented in a study of shared clonotypes between healthy human individuals. Study-wide results and limits: Estimated clonotype richness was generally higher in naive than memory subsets. It was the few donors that limited the genetic and exposure-history diversity represented. Inspection by rarefaction showed sorted-subset sequencing to be incomplete despite large depth.

V was clipped by 3 bases and J by 3 bases, with 9 bases between them. Germline assignment: CDR1 SSHAT and CDR2 FNYEAQ (reference sequence). CDR3 length: 13 residues. With respect to this clone: The target antigen is unknown.

Several immunoSEQ plates received, in even portions, the genomic DNA of each subset. Assay: immunoSEQ multiplex PCR; the TCRdb copy retains only in-frame clones and omits some. The sample lists some 2,500,000 clones, 92% seen once, with more than 0.35% in the top ten. The sequence derives from a man younger than 35 in good health. Some clones in this sample may be carry-over from other donors' samples. Sequencing was performed on naive CD4+ T cells from PBMCs. Specified subset: CD45RA+ positively selected. V gene TRBV7-7 combines with J gene TRBJ2-7; no reliable D call. The CDR3 spells CASSFGRDYEQYF. In DNA form, the CDR3 reads TGTGCCAGCAGCTTTGGCAGAGACTACGAGCAGTACTTC.